These T cell receptor beta chains were read from a single sample in a study of response to subunit inactivated influenza vaccine. TCRdb used MiXCR to reprocess the RT-PCR reads, holding one entry per CDR3 protein. The sample comprises about 180,000 distinct CDR3 sequences, about 10% of which are singletons, and about 40% rests with the top ten. The source was CD8+ T cells sorted from PBMCs, collected around 2 years after vaccination. These receptors all come from a man aged 50 to 69 who received an inactivated influenza vaccine. Both conserved end residues are part of each CDR3. D genes are given only for firm matches.

D	length	V	J	CDR3
.	12	TRBV12-3/TRBV12-4	TRBJ2-7	CASSLDWSEQYF
.	13	TRBV29-1	TRBJ1-1	CSVEPGENTEAFF
.	14	TRBV20-1	TRBJ2-2	CSAREAGKAGELFF
.	14	TRBV12-3/TRBV12-4	TRBJ2-7	CASSAAGADLEQYF
.	14	TRBV9	TRBJ2-3	CASSASGSTDTQYF
.	12	TRBV29-1	TRBJ2-2	CSVEYGTGELFF
.	15	TRBV4-3	TRBJ2-7	CASSQDFGSYYEQYF
TRBD2	16	TRBV28	TRBJ2-7	CASSRHPAGTIDEQYF
.	14	TRBV2	TRBJ2-2	CASSEFPNTGELFF
TRBD2	16	TRBV9	TRBJ2-3	CASSGPLAGGADTQYF
.	12	TRBV19	TRBJ2-1	CASSTSVNEQFF
TRBD2	18	TRBV12-3/TRBV12-4	TRBJ2-7	CASSTNRAVAGPHYEQYF
TRBD2	16	TRBV11-1	TRBJ2-1	CASSTGLAGAYNEQFF
TRBD1	16	TRBV20-1	TRBJ1-4	CSAREGQRATNEKLFF
.	13	TRBV9	TRBJ2-1	CASSPRRVNEQFF
.	16	TRBV20-1	TRBJ2-1	CSARDHWRSRYNEQFF
.	13	TRBV12-3/TRBV12-4	TRBJ1-1	CASSQDRGTEAFF
.	15	TRBV6-5	TRBJ2-3	CASSYTHGTADTQYF
.	13	TRBV29-1	TRBJ1-2	CSVRLREGYGYTF
TRBD2	13	TRBV5-5	TRBJ2-1	CAAGRGGYNEQFF
TRBD2	18	TRBV6-1	TRBJ2-3	CASRSAWASGGGTDTQYF
.	13	TRBV6-1	TRBJ2-7	CASSANRAYEQYF
TRBD2	15	TRBV3-1	TRBJ2-1	CASRHTSGSYNEQFF
TRBD2	13	TRBV11-2	TRBJ2-1	CASSYSGAGEQFF
.	12	TRBV9	TRBJ1-1	CASSVVHTEAFF
.	15	TRBV28	TRBJ1-5	CASSFRGVRDQPQHF
.	13	TRBV20-1	TRBJ2-7	CSARDGKTYEQYF
TRBD1	15	TRBV4-1	TRBJ1-2	CASSQGQGNNYGYTF